The clone carrying this T cell receptor (beta chain) was counted ten times or more. Antigen: not known. This specimen belongs to a study of regulatory T cells in long-lasting Graves disease. Study-wide results and limits: The study found lower TCR diversity in persistent Graves' patients than in newly diagnosed ones. Favored gene segments in persistent disease were TRBV28, TRBJ1-2 and TRBJ2-5. Owing to a sample size that was small, accuracy may have been reduced.

The time point denotes: persistent/refractory GD, antithyroid drugs over 5 years with positive TRAb. With RNA extracted from PBMCs as input, the TCR library was made. Germline V lookup: CDR1 MDHEN, CDR2 SYDVKM. CDR3 size: 16 residues. V was pared by 3 bases and J by 0 bases, with 12 bases between. With iRepertoire HTBI primers and Arm-PCR of CDR3 regions, TCR beta libraries were built. Using its own MiXCR run on the multiplex PCR reads, TCRdb lists one record per CDR3 protein. This table has 650,000 to 700,000 distinct CDR3 sequences, around 30% appearing once. This receptor was obtained from a female donor with Graves disease. The sequences come from peripheral blood mononuclear cells (PBMCs), collected when the disease was refractory, from a patient treated with antithyroid drugs. J is TRBJ1-5 and V is TRBV28; perhaps TRBD1 as D (6 bases). The CDR3 DNA sequence: TGTGCCAGCAGTTTGAGGCAGGGGAATAGCAATCAGCCCCAGCATTTT. Amino acids: CASSLRQGNSNQPQHF.